Each of the 9 T cell receptor beta chains below was sequenced from the same sample in a study of blood T cell repertoires in COVID-19. Generated by immunoSEQ multiplex PCR, the TCRdb table keeps only in-frame clones and is missing some. The sample lists a few hundred thousand clones, 75% to 95% seen once, with approximately 6.8% in the top ten. Sequenced material: peripheral blood. The source of these receptors is a woman younger than 45 with COVID-19, enrolled during active disease.

The gene calls are TRBV6-5 and TRBJ1-6; 9 bases map to TRBD1. Per the germline V gene, CDR1 is MNHEY and CDR2 is SVGAGI. CDR3 length: 15 residues. J was trimmed by 3 bases and V by 6 bases; bases with no gene match: 3. The CDR3 protein is CASRGQGIYNSPLHF. The CDR3, as DNA: TGTGCCAGCAGAGGACAGGGGATCTATAATTCACCCCTCCACTTT.

The chain uses TRBV4-2 and TRBJ2-5; D may be TRBD1 (6 bases). Germline V gene lookup returns CDR1 LGHNA and CDR2 YNFKEQ. The V and J ends lost 0 bases and 0 bases respectively, with 14 bases between them. The CDR3 totals 17 residues. The CDR3 region is CASSQEGHTGYQETQYF. The CDR3 coding sequence is TGTGCCAGCAGCCAAGAGGGGCACACAGGGTACCAAGAGACCCAGTACTTC.

This clone was detected only once. J is TRBJ2-5 and V is TRBV3-1 (or the pseudogene TRBV3-2), with 9 nucleotides matching TRBD2. This CDR3 region has 17 residues. The ends lost 3 bases at V and 1 base at J; junction bases unmatched: 9. Germline V gene lookup returns CDR1 LGHDT and CDR2 YNNKEL (reference sequence). In DNA form, the CDR3 reads TGTGCCAGCAGCCAGTCAACGGTAGCGGGAGCCCAAGAGACCCAGTACTTC. Residues: CASSQSTVAGAQETQYF.

The V gene is TRBV6-5, the J gene TRBJ2-7, with TRBD2 matching over 8 bases. Per germline, CDR1 MNHEY and CDR2 SVGAGI. CDR3 length: 14 amino acids. V shed 6 bases, J shed 0 bases, and the junction held 4 bases outside the gene matches. CDR3 amino acids: CASRASGYSYEQYF. The CDR3 DNA sequence: TGTGCCAGCAGGGCTAGCGGGTACTCCTACGAGCAGTACTTC.

The CDR3 sequence: CASSSGGNSPLHF. The CDR3 DNA sequence: TGTGCCAGCAGCTCCGGGGGTAATTCACCCCTCCACTTT. The chain carries TRBV11-2 and TRBJ1-6; a possible D gene is TRBD1 (5 bases). The CDR3 is 13 residues long. Germline CDR1 and CDR2: SGHAT and FQNNGV. V lost 4 bases and J lost 6, with 7 bases in between.

This chain links TRBV14 with TRBJ2-7; D might be TRBD1 (6 bases). The CDR3 consists of 14 residues. Germline assignment: CDR1 SGHDN and CDR2 FVKESK. V was shortened by 7 bases and J by 0 bases, with 13 bases between the two germline ends. CDR3 residues: CASTRGYDSYEQYF. The CDR3 region has the DNA TGTGCCAGCACCAGGGGATACGACTCCTACGAGCAGTACTTC.

This clone occurred a few times. The CDR3 bases are TGTGCCAGCAGTTACCCGGAGACGGACGAGCAGTACTTC. This encodes CASSYPETDEQYF. The rearrangement uses TRBV6-6 and TRBJ2-7; D gene ambiguous. In germline, CDR1 is MNHNY, CDR2 SVGAGI (reference sequence). V lost 2 bases and J lost 5, with 10 bases in between. The CDR3 has 13 residues.

The J gene is TRBJ1-1, the V gene TRBV5-1; a possible D gene is TRBD1 (5 bases). Trimming took off 0 bases at V and 4 bases at J, with 16 bases between the two ends. The germline V gene has CDR1 SGHRS and CDR2 YFSETQ. The CDR3 sequence is 16 residues long. The CDR3 reads CASSLALGQVPTEAFF. In nucleotides, the CDR3 is TGCGCCAGCAGCTTGGCCCTGGGGCAGGTTCCCACTGAAGCTTTCTTT.

The chain is built from TRBV3-1 (or the pseudogene TRBV3-2) and TRBJ2-1; possible D gene TRBD2, 6 bases. Germline V lookup: CDR1 LGHDT, CDR2 YNNKEL (reference sequence). The CDR3 length is 14 residues. The V end lost 4 bases, the J end lost 6 bases, and 13 bases lay between the germline ends. The CDR3 sequence: CASSPFSTSNEQFF. The CDR3 nucleotides read TGTGCCAGCAGCCCCTTTTCGACTAGCAATGAGCAGTTCTTC.